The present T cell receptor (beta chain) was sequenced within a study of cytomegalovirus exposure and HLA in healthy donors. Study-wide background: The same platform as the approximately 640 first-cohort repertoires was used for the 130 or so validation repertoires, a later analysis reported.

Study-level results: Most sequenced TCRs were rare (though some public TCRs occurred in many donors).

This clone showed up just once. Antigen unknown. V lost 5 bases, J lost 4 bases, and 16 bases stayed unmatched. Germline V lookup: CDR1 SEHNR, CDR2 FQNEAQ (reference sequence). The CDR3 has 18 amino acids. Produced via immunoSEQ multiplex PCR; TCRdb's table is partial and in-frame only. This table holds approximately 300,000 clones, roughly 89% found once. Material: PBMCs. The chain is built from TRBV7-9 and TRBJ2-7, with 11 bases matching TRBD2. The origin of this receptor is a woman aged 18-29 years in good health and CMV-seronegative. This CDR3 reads CASSKGLAENYRQYEQYF. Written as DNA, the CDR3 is TGTGCCAGCAGCAAGGGACTAGCGGAAAATTACCGGCAGTACGAGCAGTACTTC.